This T cell receptor beta chain was sequenced in a study of T cells in Graves' hyperthyroidism and ophthalmopathy (dated 2019 in TCRdb). Turning to the overall study: A discovery cohort of 95 to 100 patients, approximately 45 with Graves' ophthalmopathy and fewer than 65 with stable Graves' hyperthyroidism, was used to find distinguishing TCR V-J signatures. An independent validation cohort of 18 to 20 hyperthyroidism patients and about 16 patients who later progressed to ophthalmopathy tested prospective prediction of ophthalmopathy. For training and testing, the 100 or so patients in the discovery cohort were randomly divided in a 7:3 ratio. Thyroid tissue and blood T-cell repertoires from six Graves' hyperthyroidism patients were also compared in the study. Once sampling was done, hyperthyroidism patients were given methimazole at a starting dose of 30 mg daily, whereas ophthalmopathy patients were given high-dose intravenous methylprednisolone. The paper reports TCR Vbeta CDR3 sequencing of fewer than 150 peripheral blood samples: 40 to 45 ophthalmopathy, fewer than 85 hyperthyroidism and around 17 progressor patients. The investigation overall reported the following: No statistical method was used to set the sample size in advance, and investigators knew the group allocation. Most expanded thyroid clonotypes (frequency above 0.001) were also detected in blood, a finding suggesting that blood repertoires may reflect thyroid immune responses. A 13 V-J signature model separated ophthalmopathy from stable hyperthyroidism, with 87.88% sensitivity and 81.08% specificity in cross-validation and 80%/75% in testing. In validation, the model predicted progression to ophthalmopathy with 55% to 71% sensitivity and 72.22% specificity, a median of 6.5 months before onset.

The study excluded patients with uncontrolled infections, other autoimmune diseases, pregnancy or lactation. Clinical symptoms, serum thyroxine and TRAb, thyroid ultrasound, and orbital computed tomography formed the basis for the diagnoses. Total RNA was extracted using Trizol reagent, and RNA quality was assessed on an Agilent 2100 Bioanalyzer. Comment on this clonotype: No antigen is known for it. No much larger clonotype is one base removed from it; base qualities were not supplied.

Amplification of TCR beta CDR3 regions was carried out from RNA transcripts. The first round of RT-PCR for the TCR CDR3 was performed with the HTBI primer set and the Qiagen OneStep RT-PCR kit. Libraries were constructed in a second round of multiplex PCR, after which size selection and purification were carried out. Sequencing of the libraries was done on an Illumina HiSeq2000 using paired-end 100 bp reads. The authors' pipeline ran thus. SOAPnuke was used to process the raw data, throwing out any read that contained adapters or uncalled bases, had a mean Phred below 15, or lacked an exact constant-primer or identifier match. High-quality paired reads were merged with COPE v1.2.5, and unique nucleotide sequences were defined as clonotypes. MiTCR v1.1 was used to align the clonotypes against IMGT TRBV, TRBD and TRBJ reference segments. The analysis was restricted to V-J combinations with a frequency above 0.0001, which together covered around 99% of the repertoires. The TCS score was defined as F50 (clonal expansion) divided by E x V (chaos), with BLOSUM62-based TCRdist calculated between CDR3 peptides within each V-J. Welch's t-statistics and random forest reduced 500 to 550 V-J features to 10 to 15, which were used in a naive Bayes classifier (R e1071). The similarity between thyroid and blood repertoires was quantified using the Morisita-Horn index. In TCRdb, the public reads were trimmed at Q25 with fastp and aligned with MiXCR, with productive beta chains retained. Identical CDR3 proteins give one entry, which carries the most common genes and DNA. TCRdb, not the authors, supplied the V and J calls. The sample table lists roughly 500,000 distinct CDR3 sequences, about 45% of them with a count of one. The ten largest clonotypes hold around 20% of the sample.

The sample was peripheral blood or thyroid tissue (not recorded which). This clonotype was obtained from an adult woman with Graves' disease, either hyperthyroidism or ophthalmopathy (not recorded which).

The DNA sequence reads TGTGCCAGCACTCCAGGGGATACAGGCAATCAGCCCCAGCATTTT. It translates as CASTPGDTGNQPQHF. This chain is built from TRBV2 and TRBJ1-5; possibly the D gene is TRBD1, per 6 matching bases. Spanning cysteine to phenylalanine, the CDR3 consists of 15 amino acids. Only the CDR3 region is kept as DNA, spanning 45 bases read in frame from base 1. V and J lose 7 bases and 2 bases, and a span of 15 bases separates them. In the germline V gene, CDR1 corresponds to SNHLY and CDR2 to FYNNEI.